The 31 T cell receptor beta chains reported below all come from one sample, sequenced in a study of T-cell memory formation after mild COVID-19. Using its own MiXCR run on the 5' RACE reads, TCRdb lists one record per CDR3 protein. The repertoire has over 120,000 distinct CDR3 sequences, 6% to 7% of them found once; the top ten carry around 1.9%. Sequences were obtained from PBMCs or a T cell subset sorted from them (not recorded which). The receptors were gathered from an adult woman who had mild COVID-19 (a few samples of this study predate the infection). Cell type and time point are not known.

This clonotype was picked up a small number of times. The V call is TRBV9, the J call TRBJ2-1; D is unclear. There are 14 residues in the CDR3. Germline lookup yields CDR1 SGDLS and CDR2 YYNGEE. The V gene lost 2 bases and the J gene lost 5 bases, with 11 bases spanning the gap. The CDR3 nucleotides are TGTGCCAGCAGCGTTGACTCCTACGACAATGAGCAGTTCTTC. It codes for CASSVDSYDNEQFF.

J is TRBJ1-2 and V is TRBV5-4, with TRBD1 as a possible D gene (5 bases). Deletions cut 0 bases from V and 5 bases from J, with 8 bases between. Germline CDR1 reads SGHNT; CDR2 reads YYREEE (reference sequence). The CDR3 has 13 amino acids. The chain's CDR3 is CASSLEGPYGYTF. In DNA, the CDR3 is TGTGCCAGCAGCTTGGAGGGGCCTTATGGCTACACCTTC.

This clonotype was recorded at least ten times. The rearrangement links TRBV27 to TRBJ2-1; TRBD2 matches at 7 bases. Germline assignment: CDR1 MNHEY and CDR2 SMNVEV (reference sequence). V shed 6 bases, J shed 0 bases, and the junction held 11 bases outside the gene matches. The CDR3 loop spans 17 amino acids. The CDR3 nucleotides are TGTGCCAGCAGCAGGAGGATCAGCGGGGCCTCCTACAATGAGCAGTTCTTC. It yields the protein CASSRRISGASYNEQFF.

This clonotype was seen repeatedly, ten times or more. The chain couples TRBV5-1 to TRBJ2-3; TRBD1 might be the D (6 bases). The germline gives CDR1 SGHRS, CDR2 YFSETQ. The V gene lost 2 bases and the J gene lost 2 bases, with 15 bases spanning the gap. The CDR3 has 16 residues. This chain's CDR3 is CASSLGGPQLTDTQYF. In DNA form, the CDR3 reads TGCGCCAGCAGCTTAGGGGGACCTCAACTCACAGATACGCAGTATTTT.

This clonotype was detected only a few times. The gene calls are TRBV10-3 and TRBJ2-7; D is uncertain. This CDR3 has 11 residues. V was cut by 8 bases and J by 0 bases, with 5 bases left in between. Germline V lookup: CDR1 ENHRY, CDR2 SYGVKD. The CDR3 DNA follows: TGTGCCATCGGAGACTCCTACGAGCAGTACTTC. Its protein product is CAIGDSYEQYF.

This clonotype turned up a few times. This chain connects TRBV7-2 to TRBJ1-2; 7 bases agree with TRBD1. Germline V gives CDR1 SGHTA, CDR2 FQGNSA. V gave up 2 bases and J gave up 7 bases; unmatched junction bases: 4. The CDR3 extends over 13 amino acids. CDR3: CASSLQGVVGYTF. The CDR3 DNA reads TGTGCCAGCAGCTTACAGGGGGTGGTTGGCTACACCTTC.

This chain links TRBV29-1 with TRBJ2-3; no reliable D call. The CDR3 runs 11 residues. CDR1 and CDR2 from the germline V gene are SQVTM and ANQGSEA. The V and J ends lost 6 bases and 0 bases respectively, with 4 bases between them. The CDR3 nucleotides read TGCAGCGTGAAAAGCACAGATACGCAGTATTTT. It is translated as CSVKSTDTQYF.

The rearrangement uses TRBV20-1 and TRBJ2-3, with 8 bases identical to TRBD1. The V gene end was trimmed by 3 bases and the J gene end by 4 bases; junction bases not matched to a gene: 12. Germline lookup yields CDR1 DFQATT and CDR2 SNEGSKA (reference sequence). CDR3 length equals 16 residues. The CDR3 sequence is CSASPGGALDADTQYF. DNA for the CDR3: TGCAGTGCTAGTCCAGGGGGCGCATTGGATGCAGATACGCAGTATTTT.

This clonotype was detected a few times. This chain uses TRBV24-1 with TRBJ2-3; D gene ambiguous. The ends were cut back, 2 bases at V and 0 bases at J, with 2 bases in the middle. The CDR3 is 13 amino acids. Germline CDR1 and CDR2: KGHDR and SFDVKD. As DNA, the CDR3 is TGTGCCACCAGTGATTCAAGCACAGATACGCAGTATTTT. Translated, it gives CATSDSSTDTQYF.

This chain joins TRBV6-5 and TRBJ2-7; no firm D call. Germline loops: CDR1 MNHEY, CDR2 SVGAGI. This CDR3 contains 15 residues. Trimming cost V 0 bases and J 1 base, with 10 bases left between them. CDR3 amino acids: CASSYSNIVSYEQYF. CDR3 nucleotides: TGTGCCAGCAGTTACTCTAACATCGTTTCCTACGAGCAGTACTTC.

The chain has TRBV4-3 and TRBJ2-7; TRBD2 matches at 9 bases. The CDR3 has 16 amino acids. Germline V gives CDR1 LGHNA, CDR2 YSLEER. V lost 0 bases, J lost 0 bases, and 3 bases stayed unmatched. CDR3 amino acids: CASSQDLAGYSYEQYF. CDR3 DNA: TGCGCCAGCAGCCAAGATCTAGCGGGGTACTCCTACGAGCAGTACTTC.

The rearrangement uses TRBV7-9 and TRBJ2-3, with TRBD2 matching over 7 bases. Per the germline V gene, CDR1 is SEHNR and CDR2 is FQNEAQ (reference sequence). This CDR3 is built from 14 residues. The V gene end was trimmed by 8 bases and the J gene end by 3 bases; junction bases not matched to a gene: 8. CDR3 region: CASLRVGGTDTQYF. CDR3 in DNA: TGTGCCAGCCTACGAGTGGGGGGGACAGATACGCAGTATTTT.

This clonotype showed up many times. The chain uses TRBV20-1 and TRBJ2-5, with unresolved D. The germline CDR1 and CDR2 sequences are DFQATT and SNEGSKA (reference sequence). This CDR3 is built from 14 residues. V dropped 1 base and J dropped 2 bases, with 11 bases sitting between them. CDR3 region: CSARGFGRQETQYF. In DNA, the CDR3 is TGCAGTGCTAGAGGATTCGGCCGTCAAGAGACCCAGTACTTC.

This clonotype was picked up a small number of times. CDR3 nucleotide sequence: TGTGCCAGTGGGGAGACAGGGGGTCAGCCCCAGCATTTT. This translates into CASGETGGQPQHF. The chain employs TRBV19 and TRBJ1-5; the match to TRBD1 covers 9 bases. Germline-derived CDR1 and CDR2 are LNHDA and SQIVND (reference sequence). The trim removed 8 bases at V and 6 bases at J, leaving 5 bases unmatched. This CDR3 is built from 13 residues. Full variable domain (remainder filled in from reference TRBV19 and TRBJ1-5): DGGITQSPKYLFRKEGQNVTLSCEQNLNHDAMYWYRQDPGQGLRLIYYSQIVNDFQKGDIAEGYSVSREKKESFPLTVTSAQKNPTAFYLCASGETGGQPQHFGDGTRLSIL.

The V gene is TRBV15, the J gene TRBJ1-2; D gene unclear. The V and J ends lost 8 bases and 3 bases respectively, with 13 bases between them. The CDR3 totals 13 residues. The germline gives CDR1 LNHNV, CDR2 YYDKDF (reference sequence). The CDR3 reads CATELRGYYGYTF. The DNA for the CDR3 is TGTGCCACCGAGTTGAGAGGGTACTATGGCTACACCTTC.

This clonotype was observed a handful of times. V gene TRBV12-3 or TRBV12-4 combines with J gene TRBJ2-3, with TRBD2 identical over 15 bases. The CDR3 consists of 20 residues. V was clipped by 3 bases and J by 2 bases; unmatched bases: 12. CDR3 in DNA: TGTGCCAGCAGTTTTCGGCATGCCGGGACTAGCGGGGGGCACACAGATACGCAGTATTTT. This encodes CASSFRHAGTSGGHTDTQYF.

This clonotype has just a few counts. The rearrangement links TRBV20-1 to TRBJ2-1, with 8 bases aligning to TRBD1. The CDR3 is made up of 14 amino acids. With 4 bases clipped from V and 9 bases from J, the junction kept 11 bases outside the gene matches. In germline, CDR1 is DFQATT, CDR2 SNEGSKA (reference sequence). The CDR3 protein is CSAIPRTGKFEQFF. CDR3 DNA: TGCAGTGCTATCCCCCGGACAGGGAAATTTGAGCAGTTCTTC.

This clonotype was seen repeatedly, ten times or more. This rearrangement joins TRBV5-6 to TRBJ1-1, with D possibly matching TRBD1 (5 bases). The germline CDR1 and CDR2 sequences are SGHDT and YYEEEE. V lost 0 bases and J 4 bases, leaving 13 bases between the germline ends. CDR3 size: 15 residues. The chain's CDR3 is CASSLGDLGGTEAFF. The CDR3 DNA reads TGTGCCAGCAGCTTGGGGGACCTCGGGGGCACTGAAGCTTTCTTT.

This rearrangement joins TRBV2 to TRBJ1-6, with a tentative D call TRBD1 (5 bases). V was cut by 3 bases and J by 7 bases, with 13 bases left in between. The CDR3 has 15 amino acids. Germline-derived CDR1 and CDR2 are SNHLY and FYNNEI. CDR3 bases: TGTGCCAGCAGTGAGAGGCCGCCAGGGAATTCACCCCTCCACTTT. Residues: CASSERPPGNSPLHF.

This clonotype has just one count. This chain uses TRBV7-9 with TRBJ2-7; 7 bases are shared with TRBD2. The CDR3 consists of 16 residues. V shed 2 bases, J shed 6 bases, and the junction held 13 bases outside the gene matches. Per germline, CDR1 SEHNR and CDR2 FQNEAQ (reference sequence). The CDR3 spells CASSLRSNGEGREQYF. The CDR3 DNA reads TGTGCCAGCAGCTTAAGATCCAACGGGGAGGGGCGCGAGCAGTACTTC.

A single count supports this clonotype. The V gene is TRBV15, the J gene TRBJ1-1, with D perhaps matching TRBD1 (5 bases). Germline V CDR1 and CDR2: LNHNV, YYDKDF (reference sequence). Trimming left V 0 bases short and J 1 base short, with 9 bases between. CDR3 size: 15 residues. CDR3 amino acids: CATSRDRQSNTEAFF. The CDR3 DNA reads TGTGCCACCAGCAGAGATCGACAGTCGAACACTGAAGCTTTCTTT.

A few counts support this clonotype. This chain connects TRBV5-1 to TRBJ2-1; possibly TRBD1 for D (6 bases). Germline CDR1 and CDR2: SGHRS and YFSETQ. V shed 4 bases and J shed 9 bases, with 26 bases lying between them. This CDR3 comprises 17 residues. In nucleotides, the CDR3 is TGCGCCAGCAGCCGCCTGATACAGGGCGGAGGTAACAGTGAGCAGTTCTTC. This encodes CASSRLIQGGGNSEQFF. Filled out from reference TRBV5-1 and TRBJ2-1, the complete variable domain reads KAGVTQTPRYLIKTRGQQVTLSCSPISGHRSVSWYQQTPGQGLQFLFEYFSETQRNKGNFPGRFSGRQFSNSRSEMNVSTLELGDSALYLCASSRLIQGGGNSEQFFGPGTRLTVL.

Many counts were recorded for this clonotype. The genes are TRBV6-6 and TRBJ2-3; no clear D. From germline, CDR1 is MNHNY and CDR2 SVGAGI (reference sequence). This CDR3 contains 14 residues. The V end lost 2 bases, the J end lost 2 bases, and 8 bases lay between the germline ends. The CDR3 DNA sequence: TGTGCCAGCAGTTACGGCAGAGACACAGATACGCAGTATTTT. It translates to CASSYGRDTDTQYF.

This clonotype has ten or more counts. The chain carries TRBV11-1 and TRBJ2-7; perhaps TRBD2 as D (6 bases). Germline V CDR1 and CDR2: SGHAT, FQDESV (reference sequence). The V and J ends lost 3 bases and 7 bases respectively, with 13 bases between them. CDR3 length: 13 amino acids. CDR3 sequence: CASSLEGLWEQYF. DNA of the CDR3: TGTGCCAGCAGCTTGGAGGGTTTGTGGGAGCAGTACTTC.

The V and J genes are TRBV12-3 or TRBV12-4 and TRBJ1-2, with D unclear. Deletions cut 0 bases from V and 0 bases from J, with 11 bases between. This CDR3 is 16 amino acids long. CDR3 coding DNA: TGTGCCAGCAGTTTAGCGTCCGGGAAGACTAACTATGGCTACACCTTC. The encoded protein is CASSLASGKTNYGYTF.

The table lists this clonotype with many counts. J is TRBJ1-5 and V is TRBV24-1; perhaps TRBD1 as D (6 bases). With 4 bases removed from V and 4 bases from J, the gap between germline ends came to 16 bases. This CDR3 is 16 amino acids long. Germline lookup yields CDR1 KGHDR and CDR2 SFDVKD. The CDR3 region has the DNA TGTGCCACCAGTGACCCCGGGACACCTTCTAATCAGCCCCAGCATTTT. It codes for CATSDPGTPSNQPQHF.

V gene TRBV7-9 combines with J gene TRBJ2-1; 9 bases align to TRBD2. The ends lost 5 bases at V and 4 bases at J; junction bases unmatched: 21. Germline values: CDR1 SEHNR, CDR2 FQNEAQ (reference sequence). This CDR3 contains 20 residues. CDR3 DNA: TGTGCCAGCAGCGGGATTTCGTTGGGGTATCTAGCGGGAAGTTACAATGAGCAGTTCTTC. This translates into CASSGISLGYLAGSYNEQFF.

This clonotype occurred many times. The chain joins TRBV12-3 or TRBV12-4 to TRBJ1-1, with 7 bases matching TRBD1. V shed 6 bases and J 4 bases; nucleotides not matched to a gene: 8. This CDR3 contains 14 residues. The CDR3 here is CASRYDRVSTEAFF. The DNA for the CDR3 is TGTGCCAGCAGATACGACAGGGTGAGCACTGAAGCTTTCTTT.

This clonotype was counted ten times or more. This chain joins TRBV5-5 and TRBJ2-7; D is unresolved. CDR1 SGHKS and CDR2 YYEKEE come from the germline V gene (reference sequence). CDR3 size: 14 residues. Trimming left V 2 bases short and J 3 bases short, with 12 bases between. CDR3 region: CASSFRTPNYEQYF. The CDR3 nucleotides are TGTGCCAGCAGCTTTCGAACCCCCAACTACGAGCAGTACTTC.

The rearrangement joins TRBV5-1 to TRBJ1-6; D is ambiguous. Germline V gene data show CDR1 as SGHRS and CDR2 as YFSETQ. V was shortened by 4 bases and J by 7 bases, with 12 bases between the two germline ends. The CDR3 covers 14 residues. Here the CDR3 DNA reads TGCGCCAGCAGCAATGGAATCGACAATTCACCCCTCCACTTT. It yields the protein CASSNGIDNSPLHF.

The chain has TRBV18 and TRBJ2-1, with 7 positions matching TRBD2. The germline V gene encodes CDR1 KGHSH and CDR2 LQKENI. Losses at the gene ends were 3 bases for V and 3 bases for J; bases not matched to a gene: 11. The CDR3 sequence is 17 residues long. The CDR3 protein is CASSPRLAEGNYNEQFF. The CDR3 region has the DNA TGTGCCAGCTCACCTCGGCTAGCGGAGGGGAACTACAATGAGCAGTTCTTC.